These T cell receptor beta chains were read from a single sample in a study of cytomegalovirus exposure and HLA in healthy donors. TCRdb's table, derived via immunoSEQ multiplex PCR, lists solely in-frame clones and lacks some. The data hold more than 80,000 clones, with about four fifths observed a single time. Sequenced sample: PBMCs. These receptors originate from a female donor in good health and CMV-seropositive. The CDR3 runs from the conserved cysteine through the conserved F or W. Fields, in order: D gene, V gene, clone size, J gene, CDR3 protein, CDR3 DNA. The D gene is left open where the match is weak. Size tells how often a clone was seen (once, few, many) or the class of an expanded clone, and some rows leave it out.

>TRBD2|TRBV27|-|TRBJ2-1
CASRWRGANEQFF
TGTGCCAGCCGGTGGCGGGGGGCTAATGAGCAGTTCTTC
>TRBD2|TRBV4-3|few|TRBJ2-1
CASSRSLAGGRNEQFF
TGCGCCAGCAGCCGCTCCCTAGCGGGAGGGCGCAATGAGCAGTTCTTC
>TRBD1|TRBV5-1|-|TRBJ2-5
CASSPGQREETQYF
TGCGCCAGCAGCCCGGGACAGAGGGAAGAGACCCAGTACTTC
>-|TRBV9|-|TRBJ1-2
CASRRITGREGYTF
TGTGCCAGCAGACGTATAACAGGGCGAGAGGGCTACACCTTC
>TRBD2|TRBV28|-|TRBJ2-3
CASNGGGKFADTQYF
TGTGCCAGCAATGGCGGGGGGAAGTTCGCAGATACGCAGTATTTT
>TRBD1|TRBV27|-|TRBJ1-2
CASSLDRNNYGYTF
TGTGCCAGCAGTTTGGACAGGAATAACTATGGCTACACCTTC
>-|TRBV7-6|-|TRBJ2-7
CASSLSRGRPYEQYF
TGTGCCAGCAGCTTATCGCGGGGGCGACCCTACGAGCAGTACTTC
>TRBD2|TRBV28|-|TRBJ2-1
CASGIAGDAYNEQFF
TGTGCCAGCGGGATAGCGGGAGACGCCTACAATGAGCAGTTCTTC
>-|TRBV4-3|few|TRBJ1-6
CASSQVDRTDSPLHF
TGCGCCAGCAGCCAAGTTGACAGGACGGATTCACCCCTCCACTTT
>TRBD2|TRBV5-4|few|TRBJ2-1
CASSSRLAGGLNNEQFF
TGTGCCAGCAGTTCCAGACTAGCGGGAGGCCTCAACAATGAGCAGTTCTTC
>-|TRBV28|-|TRBJ2-1
CASSYGSINEQFF
TGTGCCAGCAGTTACGGGTCTATCAATGAGCAGTTCTTC
>-|TRBV5-1|-|TRBJ2-1
CASSLGAGFSYNEQFF
TGCGCCAGCAGCCTGGGGGCAGGGTTCTCCTACAATGAGCAGTTCTTC
>TRBD2|TRBV7-2|-|TRBJ2-3
CASSLEAGGPGDTQYF
TGTGCCAGCAGCTTAGAGGCGGGGGGGCCGGGAGATACGCAGTATTTT
>TRBD2|TRBV18|-|TRBJ2-7
CASSPSGAHEQYF
TGTGCCAGCTCACCTAGCGGGGCCCACGAGCAGTACTTC
>TRBD2|TRBV5-1|-|TRBJ2-7
CASRTSGSVNEQYF
TGCGCCAGCAGAACTAGCGGGAGTGTCAACGAGCAGTACTTC
>-|TRBV19|-|TRBJ2-7
CASSISAQRAYEQYF
TGTGCCAGTAGTATCTCTGCCCAGCGGGCCTACGAGCAGTACTTC
>TRBD2|TRBV9|-|TRBJ2-3
CASSVEASGPTDTQYF
TGTGCCAGCAGCGTAGAAGCTAGCGGACCCACAGATACGCAGTATTTT
>TRBD2|TRBV7-2|-|TRBJ2-7
CASSFWGLGGEQYF
TGTGCCAGCAGCTTTTGGGGACTAGGAGGCGAGCAGTACTTC
>-|TRBV7-9|-|TRBJ2-7
CSSSLNGGSYEQYF
TGTTCCAGCAGCTTAAACGGGGGCTCCTACGAGCAGTACTTC
>TRBD1|TRBV7-3|-|TRBJ1-6
CASSLGTGNNSPLHF
TGTGCCAGCAGCTTAGGGACAGGGAATAATTCACCCCTCCACTTT
>TRBD1|TRBV28|-|TRBJ2-3
CASSPPPGGGEDSDTQYF
TGTGCCAGCAGTCCTCCGCCAGGGGGCGGGGAGGATTCAGATACGCAGTATTTT
>TRBD1|TRBV7-2|-|TRBJ1-2
CASSAMDRGGTF
TGTGCCAGCAGCGCGATGGACAGGGGCGGCACCTTC
>-|TRBV6-5|few|TRBJ1-1
CASSYSRRNTEAFF
TGTGCCAGCAGTTACTCGAGGAGGAACACTGAAGCTTTCTTT
>-|TRBV28|-|TRBJ1-5
CASRWQGSNQPQHF
TGTGCCAGCAGGTGGCAGGGAAGCAATCAGCCCCAGCATTTT
>-|TRBV5-1|-|TRBJ1-2
CASSLRSYGYTF
TGCGCCAGCAGCCTGAGAAGCTATGGCTACACCTTC
>TRBD1|TRBV10-3|few|TRBJ2-3
CANRQGEADTQYF
TGTGCCAACCGACAGGGAGAGGCGGATACGCAGTATTTT
>TRBD2|TRBV9|-|TRBJ2-5
CASSVGTSSRETQYF
TGTGCCAGCAGCGTAGGGACTAGCTCTAGGGAGACCCAGTACTTC
>-|TRBV7-2|-|TRBJ2-5
CASSPSSETQYF
TGTGCCAGCAGCCCCTCCTCGGAGACCCAGTACTTC
>-|TRBV28|-|TRBJ1-4
CASRATEVPEKLFF
TGTGCCAGCAGGGCGACAGAAGTGCCTGAAAAACTGTTTTTT
>-|TRBV5-6|many|TRBJ1-2
CASSRQDRYYGYTF
TGTGCCAGCAGCCGACAAGACCGCTACTATGGCTACACCTTC
>-|TRBV4-2|-|TRBJ1-6
CASSQGGGTNNSPLHF
TGTGCCAGCAGCCAAGGGGGGGGAACTAATAATTCACCCCTCCACTTT
>-|TRBV7-2|few|TRBJ1-5
CASSLDYQPQHF
TGTGCCAGCAGCTTAGACTATCAGCCCCAGCATTTT
>TRBD1|TRBV5-1|-|TRBJ1-2
CASSSYQGAAQGYTF
TGCGCCAGCAGCTCTTATCAGGGGGCCGCGCAGGGCTACACCTTC
>-|TRBV2|-|TRBJ2-2
CASSDRGWSTGELFF
TGTGCCAGCAGTGATCGGGGGTGGTCCACCGGGGAGCTGTTTTTT
>-|TRBV18|-|TRBJ1-1
CASSPPSFPNTEAFF
TGTGCCAGCTCACCCCCTAGTTTCCCCAACACTGAAGCTTTCTTT
>TRBD1|TRBV9|few|TRBJ1-1
CASSSRDRGTEAFF
TGTGCCAGCAGCAGCCGGGACAGGGGAACTGAAGCTTTCTTT
>TRBD2|TRBV6-5|-|TRBJ2-2
CAPVPGGHAELFF
TGTGCCCCAGTCCCGGGAGGCCATGCCGAGCTGTTTTTT
>TRBD1|TRBV10-1|-|TRBJ1-4
CASSEGQGNEKLFF
TGCGCCAGCAGTGAGGGACAGGGTAACGAAAAACTGTTTTTT
>TRBD1|TRBV30|once|TRBJ2-7
CAWSVRDRATVYEQYF
TGTGCCTGGAGTGTACGGGACAGGGCAACCGTCTACGAGCAGTACTTC
>TRBD2|TRBV4-3|-|TRBJ2-7
CASSQDANSGSSSYEQYF
TGCGCCAGCAGCCAAGATGCTAATAGCGGGAGTTCCTCCTACGAGCAGTACTTC
>-|TRBV15|-|TRBJ1-1
CATSRESAGAEAFF
TGTGCCACCAGCAGAGAATCCGCAGGGGCTGAAGCTTTCTTT
>-|TRBV10-1|-|TRBJ2-1
CASSEASGTPQFF
TGCGCCAGCAGTGAGGCGTCCGGGACTCCTCAATTCTTC
>-|TRBV30|-|TRBJ1-1
CAWSWRVGTEAFF
TGTGCCTGGAGTTGGCGGGTGGGCACTGAAGCTTTCTTT
>-|TRBV28|-|TRBJ1-4
CASSLAREQIEKLFF
TGTGCCAGCAGTCTGGCCAGGGAACAGATTGAAAAACTGTTTTTT
>TRBD1|TRBV5-8|-|TRBJ1-6
CASSSPGQDNSPLHF
TGTGCCAGCAGCTCCCCGGGACAGGATAATTCACCCCTCCACTTT
>-|TRBV7-9|-|TRBJ1-6
CASREIRGIHSPLHF
TGTGCCAGCAGGGAAATCAGGGGTATTCATTCACCCCTCCACTTT
>-|TRBV29-1|-|TRBJ1-2
CSVEAPGFYGYTF
TGCAGCGTTGAAGCACCGGGGTTCTATGGCTACACCTTC
>-|TRBV25-1|-|TRBJ2-4
CASSALAGNIQYF
TGTGCCAGCAGTGCCCTCGCGGGGAACATTCAGTACTTC
>-|TRBV30|-|TRBJ1-2
CAWNGGYGYTF
TGTGCCTGGAACGGCGGCTATGGCTACACCTTC